Below, 16 T cell receptor beta chains from the same sample are listed, as sequenced in a study of shared T cell receptors in the human thymus. Clones were read by immunoSEQ multiplex PCR, and TCRdb kept only the in-frame ones, dropping some. The sample lists 500,000 to 750,000 clones, 88% seen once, with approximately 0.01% in the top ten. These data are also associated with another study on human thymus T cells.

The sequenced sample was thymocytes. The receptors here all came from a boy less than two years old with a congenital heart defect.

This chain's CDR3 is CASSQLSGGPYNEQFF. The CDR3 nucleotides are TGTGCCAGCAGCCAACTTAGCGGGGGGCCCTACAATGAGCAGTTCTTC. J is TRBJ2-1 and V is TRBV4-2; 10 positions agree with TRBD2. CDR1 is LGHNA and CDR2 is YNFKEQ in the germline V gene. CDR3 length equals 16 residues. V lost 2 bases, J lost 2 bases, and 3 bases stayed unmatched.

The chain employs TRBV7-2 and TRBJ2-3; a possible D gene is TRBD1 (5 bases). Germline lookup yields CDR1 SGHTA and CDR2 FQGNSA. The CDR3 loop spans 15 amino acids. The V and J ends lost 0 bases and 5 bases respectively, with 12 bases between them. DNA of the CDR3: TGTGCCAGCAGCTTAGCCCAGGGTGGGCGAGATACGCAGTATTTT. It encodes CASSLAQGGRDTQYF. The whole variable domain, remainder taken from reference TRBV7-2 and TRBJ2-3, is GAGVSQSPSNKVTEKGKDVELRCDPISGHTALYWYRQSLGQGLEFLIYFQGNSAPDKSGLPSDRFSAERTGGSVSTLTIQRTQQEDSAVYLCASSLAQGGRDTQYFGPGTRLTVL.

The chain recombines TRBV9 with TRBJ2-1; the D gene is possibly TRBD2 (5 bases). This CDR3 has 20 residues. V was trimmed by 0 bases and J by 4 bases, leaving 26 bases between them. CDR1 and CDR2 from the germline V gene are SGDLS and YYNGEE. DNA for the CDR3: TGTGCCAGCAGCGTAGCTGATAGGAGGTTCGCCGAGGGAATATACAATGAGCAGTTCTTC. This sequence encodes CASSVADRRFAEGIYNEQFF. Filled out from reference TRBV9 and TRBJ2-1, the complete variable domain reads DSGVTQTPKHLITATGQRVTLRCSPRSGDLSVYWYQQSLDQGLQFLIQYYNGEERAKGNILERFSAQQFPDLHSELNLSSLELGDSALYFCASSVADRRFAEGIYNEQFFGPGTRLTVL.

V usage is TRBV10-3 and J usage is TRBJ2-5; a weak D match, TRBD2 (6 bases). Germline V CDR1 and CDR2: ENHRY, SYGVKD. Trimming removed 0 bases from V and 4 bases from J, with 9 bases in between. The CDR3 totals 14 residues. DNA of the CDR3: TGTGCCATCAGTGAGTCGCGGGGTTCAGAGACCCAGTACTTC. Translation gives CAISESRGSETQYF.

The CDR3 region has the DNA TGTGCCAGCAGGCGGACAGGAGGGAACGAGCAGTACTTC. Translating gives CASRRTGGNEQYF. The chain joins TRBV2 to TRBJ2-7; maybe TRBD1 (7 bases). CDR3 length: 13 amino acids. V lost 6 bases and J lost 5, with 14 bases in between. The germline gives CDR1 SNHLY, CDR2 FYNNEI. Using reference TRBV2 and TRBJ2-7 for the parts outside the CDR3, the full variable domain is EPEVTQTPSHQVTQMGQEVILRCVPISNHLYFYWYRQILGQKVEFLVSFYNNEISEKSEIFDDQFSVERPDGSNFTLKIRSTKLEDSAMYFCASRRTGGNEQYFGPGTRLTVT.

As concerns this clone: The same CDR3 can be traced to other DNA sequences in this sample. The chain recombines TRBV5-4 with TRBJ2-4; TRBD2 matches 7 bases. The CDR3 extends over 16 amino acids. V lost 4 bases, J lost 1 base, and 8 bases stayed unmatched. Germline loops: CDR1 SGHNT, CDR2 YYREEE (reference sequence). The chain's CDR3 is CASSEAGSGAKNIQYF. CDR3 nucleotides: TGTGCCAGCAGCGAAGCGGGAAGTGGGGCCAAAAACATTCAGTACTTC.

The chain combines TRBV6-4 with TRBJ1-5; D is unresolved. CDR1 MRHNA and CDR2 SNTAGT come from the germline V gene. This CDR3 region has 16 residues. The V and J ends lost 1 base and 4 bases respectively, with 14 bases between them. The CDR3 bases are TGTGCCAGCAGTGACTGCCGGGCCCGAGGGAATCAGCCCCAGCATTTT. Its protein is CASSDCRARGNQPQHF.

The chain recombines TRBV6-5 with TRBJ2-1; 9 bases are a match to TRBD2. CDR1 is MNHEY, CDR2 SVGAGI, per germline. The trim removed 0 bases at V and 5 bases at J, leaving 5 bases unmatched. CDR3 length: 16 residues. CDR3 bases: TGTGCCAGCAGTTACTCCGGGGCGGGAGGGGACAATGAGCAGTTCTTC. It encodes CASSYSGAGGDNEQFF.

The rearrangement joins TRBV7-2 to TRBJ1-2, with D unresolved. Germline V lookup: CDR1 SGHTA, CDR2 FQGNSA. CDR3 size: 14 residues. V lost 4 bases to trimming and J lost 2 bases, with 11 bases between them. CDR3 region: CASSSVPGNYGYTF. The CDR3 DNA reads TGTGCCAGCAGCTCCGTCCCGGGGAACTATGGCTACACCTTC.

As DNA, the CDR3 is TGTGCCAGCAGCCAAGATATAGGACAGGGTAACTACGAGCAGTACTTC. It translates to CASSQDIGQGNYEQYF. The genes are TRBV14 and TRBJ2-7; TRBD1 aligns across 8 bases. The V gene's germline CDR1 is SGHDN and CDR2 FVKESK. The CDR3 contains 16 residues. With 0 bases clipped from V and 3 bases from J, the junction kept 7 bases outside the gene matches.

The chain joins TRBV6-6 to TRBJ2-7; D unclear. The V gene lost 5 bases and the J gene lost 6 bases, with 8 bases spanning the gap. From germline, CDR1 is MNHNY and CDR2 SVGAGI (reference sequence). The CDR3 length is 11 residues. The CDR3 bases are TGTGCCAGCAGTACAGAAGGCGAGCAGTACTTC. It yields the protein CASSTEGEQYF.

This clone was detected only a few times. This rearrangement joins TRBV7-6 to TRBJ2-7, with 9 bases fitting TRBD2. The V segment lost 0 bases and the J segment 0 bases; nucleotides outside the gene matches: 18. The CDR3 covers 21 residues. CDR1 and CDR2 from the germline V gene are SGHVS and FNYEAQ. CDR3 sequence reads: CASSLARAASGTNSSSYEQYF. In DNA, the CDR3 is TGTGCCAGCAGCTTAGCGAGAGCGGCTAGCGGGACGAACTCGAGCTCCTACGAGCAGTACTTC.

The chain employs TRBV30 and TRBJ1-1; tentatively, D is TRBD1 (6 bases). The CDR3 is 14 amino acids. Germline V lookup: CDR1 GTSNPN, CDR2 SVGIG (reference sequence). Trimming removed 0 bases at V and 1 base at J, with 9 bases between. CDR3 bases: TGTGCCTGGAGTGTGACAGGCCAGAACACTGAAGCTTTCTTT. Protein sequence: CAWSVTGQNTEAFF.

In the case of this clone: Germline is not matched at one junction end, which may reflect a read error. This sequence joins TRBV7-6 and TRBJ2-7, with 9 bases matching TRBD2. The CDR3 has 16 residues. The germline V gene encodes CDR1 SGHVS and CDR2 FNYEAQ. In DNA form, the CDR3 reads TGTGCCAGCAGCCAGAGGGCGGGAGGGCCCTCCAACGAGCAGTACTTC. Translation: CASSQRAGGPSNEQYF. Looking up the rest from reference TRBV7-6 and TRBJ2-7 gives the full variable domain: GAGVSQSPRYKVTKRGQDVALRCDPISGHVSLYWYRQALGQGPEFLTYFNYEAQQDKSGLPNDRFSAERPEGSISTLTIQRTEQRDSAMYRCASSQRAGGPSNEQYFGPGTRLTVT.

The genes are TRBV30 and TRBJ2-1, with D possibly TRBD2 on 5 matching bases. This CDR3 comprises 14 residues. CDR1 and CDR2 from the germline V gene are GTSNPN and SVGIG (reference sequence). The ends were cut back, 3 bases at V and 0 bases at J, with 9 bases in the middle. The CDR3 spells CAWRPGSSYNEQFF. The CDR3 DNA sequence: TGTGCCTGGAGACCGGGGAGCTCCTACAATGAGCAGTTCTTC.

The J gene is TRBJ2-1, the V gene TRBV6-5; 8 bases are a match to TRBD2. CDR1 MNHEY and CDR2 SVGAGI come from the germline V gene. The CDR3 length is 16 residues. V was clipped by 2 bases and J by 5 bases; unmatched bases: 8. The DNA for the CDR3 is TGTGCCAGCAGTTACGAGCGGGAGAAGTCTAACAATGAGCAGTTCTTC. It yields the protein CASSYEREKSNNEQFF.